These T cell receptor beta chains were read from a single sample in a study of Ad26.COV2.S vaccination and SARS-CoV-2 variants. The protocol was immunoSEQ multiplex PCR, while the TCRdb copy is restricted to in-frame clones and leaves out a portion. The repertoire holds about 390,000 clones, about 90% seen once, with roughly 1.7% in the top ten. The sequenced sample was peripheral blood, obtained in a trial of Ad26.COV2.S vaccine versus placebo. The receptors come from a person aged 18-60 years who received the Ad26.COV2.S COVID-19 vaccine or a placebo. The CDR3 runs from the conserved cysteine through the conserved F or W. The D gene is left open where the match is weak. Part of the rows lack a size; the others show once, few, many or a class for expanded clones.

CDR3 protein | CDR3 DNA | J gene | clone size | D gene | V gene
CASSQERHRGSEQYF | TGCGCCAGCAGCCAAGAGAGGCACCGGGGTTCCGAGCAGTACTTC | TRBJ2-7 | - | - | TRBV4-3
CASNGVAESTDTQYF | TGTGCCAGCAACGGGGTAGCGGAAAGCACAGATACGCAGTATTTT | TRBJ2-3 | - | - | TRBV9
CASRGTGINEQFF | TGCGCCAGCAGGGGGACTGGAATCAATGAGCAGTTCTTC | TRBJ2-1 | - | - | TRBV4-3
CASSVSGLVTDTQYF | TGTGCCAGCAGCGTATCTGGACTAGTCACAGATACGCAGTATTTT | TRBJ2-3 | - | TRBD2 | TRBV9
CATTGTESYEQYF | TGTGCCACCACGGGGACGGAATCCTACGAGCAGTACTTC | TRBJ2-7 | - | - | TRBV24-1
CASSRQGVGPQHF | TGTGCCAGTTCGCGACAGGGGGTGGGGCCCCAGCATTTT | TRBJ1-5 | - | TRBD1 | TRBV2
CAWSTGQGSSRYGYTF | TGTGCCTGGAGTACTGGACAGGGATCAAGTCGCTATGGCTACACCTTC | TRBJ1-2 | - | TRBD1 | TRBV30
CASSYSRGPRGTEAFF | TGTGCCAGCAGTTACTCACGGGGGCCGCGAGGAACTGAAGCTTTCTTT | TRBJ1-1 | once | - | TRBV6-2/TRBV6-3
CASSFDTYQETQYF | TGTGCCAGCAGCTTCGACACTTACCAAGAGACCCAGTACTTC | TRBJ2-5 | few | - | TRBV7-9
CASSQDPRSSGHYNEQFF | TGCGCCAGCAGCCAGGATCCGAGATCTAGCGGGCACTACAATGAGCAGTTCTTC | TRBJ2-1 | - | TRBD2 | TRBV4-3
CASSGRQGSSEKLFF | TGTGCCAGCAGTGGTCGACAGGGGAGTAGTGAAAAACTGTTTTTT | TRBJ1-4 | - | TRBD1 | TRBV25-1
CASSYSGQGSYEQYF | TGTGCCAGCAGTTACTCGGGCCAGGGTAGCTACGAGCAGTACTTC | TRBJ2-7 | - | - | TRBV6-5
CASSLARAGLGTDTQYF | TGTGCCAGCAGCTTGGCCAGGGCAGGGCTGGGCACAGATACGCAGTATTTT | TRBJ2-3 | once | - | TRBV5-6
CASSVADTEAFF | TGTGCCAGCAGTGTGGCAGACACTGAAGCTTTCTTT | TRBJ1-1 | once | - | TRBV9
CATSDRNRGKDGYTF | TGTGCCACCAGTGATCGCAACAGGGGGAAGGACGGCTACACCTTC | TRBJ1-2 | - | TRBD1 | TRBV24-1
CASSLSQGSQETQYF | TGTGCCAGCAGTTTAAGTCAGGGGAGCCAAGAGACCCAGTACTTC | TRBJ2-5 | - | - | TRBV28
CASSQTPTGELFF | TGCGCCAGCAGCCAAACACCCACCGGGGAGCTGTTTTTT | TRBJ2-2 | - | - | TRBV4-3
CSVGQGNSYNEQFF | TGCAGCGTGGGACAGGGTAATTCCTACAATGAGCAGTTCTTC | TRBJ2-1 | - | TRBD1 | TRBV29-1
CASSLGAGGLYTQYF | TGTGCCAGCAGTCTGGGAGCGGGGGGGCTGTATACGCAGTATTTT | TRBJ2-3 | - | TRBD2 | TRBV28
CASSRPGTAAYEQYF | TGTGCCAGCAGCCGACCCGGGACTGCAGCCTACGAGCAGTACTTC | TRBJ2-7 | - | - | TRBV16
CASSLGDHSYEQYF | TGTGCCAGCAGCTTGGGGGATCACTCCTACGAGCAGTACTTC | TRBJ2-7 | - | - | TRBV5-5
CASSSGPGWNQPQHF | TGTGCCAGCAGTAGCGGTCCAGGGTGGAATCAGCCCCAGCATTTT | TRBJ1-5 | - | - | TRBV28
CASRGDSFTGELFF | TGCGCCAGCAGAGGGGACAGTTTTACCGGGGAGCTGTTTTTT | TRBJ2-2 | - | TRBD1 | TRBV10-1
CASSQVEAGAGTQYF | TGTGCCAGCAGCCAAGTTGAGGCGGGGGCAGGGACGCAGTATTTT | TRBJ2-3 | - | - | TRBV3-1/TRBV3-2
CASSISAGTGNTIYF | TGTGCCAGTAGTATCTCCGCGGGCACTGGAAACACCATATATTTT | TRBJ1-3 | - | - | TRBV19
CASSRTGVGEKLFF | TGCGCCAGCAGCAGGACAGGGGTTGGAGAAAAACTGTTTTTT | TRBJ1-4 | - | TRBD1 | TRBV4-1
CATSRGHADTQYF | TGTGCCACCAGCAGAGGACATGCAGATACGCAGTATTTT | TRBJ2-3 | - | - | TRBV15
CASSGTQGFETQYF | TGTGCCAGCAGCGGAACCCAGGGGTTTGAGACCCAGTACTTC | TRBJ2-5 | once | - | TRBV5-6
CASSFRPGAYEQYF | TGTGCCAGCAGTTTTCGCCCAGGGGCCTACGAGCAGTACTTC | TRBJ2-7 | once | - | TRBV28
CASRGRGLYGYTF | TGTGCCAGTAGGGGCCGGGGGCTCTATGGCTACACCTTC | TRBJ1-2 | - | - | TRBV19
CASSLLSGLAGGLGSTYEQYF | TGCGCCAGCAGCCTACTATCCGGCCTAGCGGGGGGGCTAGGGTCGACCTACGAGCAGTACTTC | TRBJ2-7 | - | TRBD2 | TRBV5-1
CASSQDWRVSYEQYF | TGTGCCAGCAGCCAAGATTGGAGGGTATCCTACGAGCAGTACTTC | TRBJ2-7 | - | - | TRBV3-1/TRBV3-2
CASSPTSGGLRLNTGELFF | TGTGCCAGCAGCCCGACTAGCGGGGGCCTTAGATTAAACACCGGGGAGCTGTTTTTT | TRBJ2-2 | - | TRBD2 | TRBV13